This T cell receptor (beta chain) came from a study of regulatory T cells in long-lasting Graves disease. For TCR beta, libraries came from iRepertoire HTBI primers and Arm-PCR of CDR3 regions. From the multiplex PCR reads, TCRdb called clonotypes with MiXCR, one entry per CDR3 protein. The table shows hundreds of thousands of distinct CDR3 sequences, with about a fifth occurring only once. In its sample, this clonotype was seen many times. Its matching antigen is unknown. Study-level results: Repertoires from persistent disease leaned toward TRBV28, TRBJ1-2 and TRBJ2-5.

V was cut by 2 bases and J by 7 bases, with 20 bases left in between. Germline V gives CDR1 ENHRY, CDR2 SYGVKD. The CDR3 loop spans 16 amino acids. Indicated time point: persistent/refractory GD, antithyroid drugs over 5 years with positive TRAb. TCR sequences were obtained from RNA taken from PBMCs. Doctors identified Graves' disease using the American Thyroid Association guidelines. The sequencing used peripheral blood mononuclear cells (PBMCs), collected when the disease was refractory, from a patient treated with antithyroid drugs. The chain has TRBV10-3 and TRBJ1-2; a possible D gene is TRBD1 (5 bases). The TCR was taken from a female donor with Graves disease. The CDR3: CAISEGRRGEDAGYTF. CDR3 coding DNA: TGTGCCATCAGTGAGGGGAGAAGAGGGGAGGACGCTGGCTACACCTTC.